Listed here are 4 T cell receptor beta chains from one sample, sequenced in a study of blood T cell repertoires in COVID-19. The repertoire was sequenced with immunoSEQ multiplex PCR; TCRdb's copy has only in-frame clones and lacks some. Of about 260,000 clones in the sample, around 90% were seen once. Sequences were obtained from PBMCs or T cells enriched from blood (not recorded which). The receptors derive from a woman in her forties or fifties who had recovered from COVID-19.

The chain combines TRBV10-3 with TRBJ1-3; the match to TRBD1 covers 7 bases. CDR3 length: 15 residues. The V and J ends lost 8 bases and 0 bases, in that order; junction bases with no gene match: 7. CDR1 ENHRY and CDR2 SYGVKD come from the germline V gene. The CDR3 coding sequence is TGTGCCATCGAGGACAGGCAGAGCTCTGGAAACACCATATATTTT. As protein: CAIEDRQSSGNTIYF.

The chain joins TRBV10-1 to TRBJ1-5; 7 nucleotides match TRBD1. V lost 6 bases, J lost 2 bases, and 4 bases stayed unmatched. Germline V gene lookup returns CDR1 WNHNN and CDR2 SYGVQD (reference sequence). CDR3 size: 14 residues. The CDR3 region is CASRPDRGNQPQHF. The DNA of the CDR3 is TGCGCCAGCAGGCCCGACAGGGGCAATCAGCCCCAGCATTTT.

In its sample, this clone was seen once. This chain links TRBV28 with TRBJ2-1; weak D call: TRBD2 (6 bases). The germline V gene encodes CDR1 MDHEN and CDR2 SYDVKM. The CDR3 covers 12 residues. The V end lost 5 bases, the J end lost 6 bases, and 8 bases lay between the germline ends. The chain's CDR3 is CASSTRGNEQFF. The CDR3, as DNA: TGTGCCAGCAGTACGCGGGGCAATGAGCAGTTCTTC. The whole variable domain, remainder taken from reference TRBV28 and TRBJ2-1, is DVKVTQSSRYLVKRTGEKVFLECVQDMDHENMFWYRQDPGLGLRLIYFSYDVKMKEKGDIPEGYSVSREKKERFSLILESASTNQTSMYLCASSTRGNEQFFGPGTRLTVL.

J is TRBJ1-3 and V is TRBV28, with no clear D. The CDR3 has 16 residues. CDR1 is MDHEN and CDR2 is SYDVKM in the germline V gene. Trimming removed 3 bases from V and 0 bases from J, with 12 bases in between. CDR3 amino acids: CASSLDTGISGNTIYF. For the CDR3, the DNA is TGTGCCAGCAGTTTGGATACGGGAATCTCTGGAAACACCATATATTTT. Drawing the rest from reference TRBV28 and TRBJ1-3, the complete variable domain is DVKVTQSSRYLVKRTGEKVFLECVQDMDHENMFWYRQDPGLGLRLIYFSYDVKMKEKGDIPEGYSVSREKKERFSLILESASTNQTSMYLCASSLDTGISGNTIYFGEGSWLTVV.